This entry lists 4 T cell receptor beta chains sequenced from one sample in a study of control samples from healthy donors and cancer patients. Method: immunoSEQ multiplex PCR; TCRdb's copy keeps in-frame clones and lacks some. The data hold around 50,000 clones, with approximately 90% observed a single time. The sequencing sample was made of PBMCs. The source of these receptors is a man aged 35-49 years with colorectal cancer.

The chain employs TRBV5-1 and TRBJ1-1; no reliable D call. V lost 4 bases and J lost 3, with 16 bases in between. CDR3 length: 15 amino acids. Per the germline V gene, CDR1 is SGHRS and CDR2 is YFSETQ. The CDR3 region has the DNA TGCGCCAGCAGCCGGGAACTACTTCGGGACACTGAAGCTTTCTTT. Encoded protein: CASSRELLRDTEAFF.

This clone has a single count. J is TRBJ2-7 and V is TRBV7-2; TRBD2 matches at 8 bases. The CDR3 length is 15 residues. Looked up from germline, CDR1 is SGHTA and CDR2 is FQGNSA. After removal of 5 bases from V and 4 bases from J, the junction contained 10 bases not matched to a gene. The chain's CDR3 is CASSHGTSYIYEQYF. The DNA of the CDR3 is TGTGCCAGCAGCCACGGGACTAGTTACATTTACGAGCAGTACTTC.

Judged by abundance, this clone is medium-sized. V and J are TRBV27 and TRBJ2-7; D is undetermined. The CDR3 has 11 residues. Per germline, CDR1 MNHEY and CDR2 SMNVEV (reference sequence). Trimming removed 8 bases from V and 3 bases from J, with 8 bases in between. The CDR3 coding sequence is TGTGCCAGCGGATTAAACTACGAGCAGTACTTC. The encoded protein is CASGLNYEQYF.

Here the CDR3 DNA reads TGTGCCTGGAGTGGGGGGGTGCGTAACACCATATATTTT. This codes for CAWSGGVRNTIYF. The chain links TRBV30 to TRBJ1-3, with D possibly matching TRBD1 (5 bases). The V gene lost 1 base and the J gene lost 7 bases, with 11 bases spanning the gap. Germline V gene lookup returns CDR1 GTSNPN and CDR2 SVGIG (reference sequence). The CDR3 totals 13 residues.